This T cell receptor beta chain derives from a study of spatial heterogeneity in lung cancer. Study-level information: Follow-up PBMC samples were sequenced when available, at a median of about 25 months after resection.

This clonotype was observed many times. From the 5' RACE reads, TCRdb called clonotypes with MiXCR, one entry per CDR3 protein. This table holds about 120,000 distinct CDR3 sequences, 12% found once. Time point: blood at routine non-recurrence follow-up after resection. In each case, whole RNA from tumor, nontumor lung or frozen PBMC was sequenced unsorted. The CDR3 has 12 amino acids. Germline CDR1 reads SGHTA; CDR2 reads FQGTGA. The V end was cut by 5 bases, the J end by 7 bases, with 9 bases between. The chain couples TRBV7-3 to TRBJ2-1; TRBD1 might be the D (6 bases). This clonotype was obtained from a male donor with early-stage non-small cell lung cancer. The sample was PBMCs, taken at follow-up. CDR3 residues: CASSPDRNEQFF. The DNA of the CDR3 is TGTGCCAGCAGCCCCGACAGGAATGAGCAGTTCTTC.